This T cell receptor (beta chain) was identified during a study of Ad26.COV2.S vaccination and SARS-CoV-2 variants. Study-wide background: It was the COV1001 Ad26.COV2.S trial arm that included the donor.

The CDR3 is 14 residues long. V was shortened by 5 bases and J by 4 bases, with 12 bases between the two germline ends. Germline V gene sequence: CDR1 LNHDA, CDR2 SQIVND (reference sequence). Whole-study findings and limits: The TCR-based breadth and depth measures might underestimate overall T cell responses.

Sequencing used immunoSEQ multiplex PCR; TCRdb keeps in-frame clones, though not all of them. Of roughly 320,000 clones listed, about 85% were seen once; the top ten hold under 2.5%. Noted treatment: around 19 received Ad26.COV2.S at low or high dose, single or two shots; several received placebo; per-sample allocation not given. Collection of samples fell on day 63 after the first vaccine or placebo injection. In Boston, the donor was an adult between 18-55 years of age. An Ad26 vector carrying the Wuhan-strain SARS-CoV-2 spike served as the vaccine. Ten or more counts support this clone. Its antigen remains unknown.

The chain is built from TRBV19 and TRBJ1-5; the D is unclear. The source is a person between 18 and 60 years old who received the Ad26.COV2.S COVID-19 vaccine or a placebo. Specimen: peripheral blood, collected in a trial of Ad26.COV2.S vaccine versus placebo. The CDR3 coding sequence is TGTGCCAGTAGTCCACCGGGCCCTAATCAGCCCCAGCATTTT. Translation: CASSPPGPNQPQHF.